Sequencing of this T cell receptor beta chain was carried out in a study of PD-1 blockade in mismatch repair-deficient tumors. Regarding the study as a whole: After pembrolizumab, tumor-resident clones rose rapidly, then generally contracted before radiologic responses.

Sequenced by immunoSEQ multiplex PCR; TCRdb stores in-frame clones only, minus some. The data hold under 85,000 clones, with approximately 80% observed a single time. To note about this clone: The antigen is not known.

CDR1 is SQVTM and CDR2 is ANQGSEA in the germline V gene. CDR3 size: 12 residues. V shed 4 bases and J shed 5 bases, with 9 bases lying between them. Mismatch repair deficiency was confirmed in all patients, by PCR or immunohistochemistry. Sequenced material: peripheral blood, taken 2 weeks after starting pembrolizumab. The clonotype originates from an adult with mismatch repair-deficient cancer. The V gene is TRBV29-1, the J gene TRBJ2-1; TRBD2 might be the D (5 bases). The CDR3 DNA reads as TGCAGCGTTGGAGTAGCGAACAATGAGCAGTTCTTC. Translated: CSVGVANNEQFF.